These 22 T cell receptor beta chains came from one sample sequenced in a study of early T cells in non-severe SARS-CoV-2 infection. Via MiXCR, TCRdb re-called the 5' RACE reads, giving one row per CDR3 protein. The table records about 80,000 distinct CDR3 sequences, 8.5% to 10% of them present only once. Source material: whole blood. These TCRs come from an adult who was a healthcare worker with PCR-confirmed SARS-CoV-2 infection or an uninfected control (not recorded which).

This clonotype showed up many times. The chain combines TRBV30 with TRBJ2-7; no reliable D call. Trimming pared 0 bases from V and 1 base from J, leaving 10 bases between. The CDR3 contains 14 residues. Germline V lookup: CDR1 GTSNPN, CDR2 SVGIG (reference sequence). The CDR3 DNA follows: TGTGCCTGGAGTGTACTCAGGAATTCCTACGAGCAGTACTTC. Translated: CAWSVLRNSYEQYF. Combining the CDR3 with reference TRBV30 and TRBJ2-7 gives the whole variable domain SQTIHQWPATLVQPVGSPLSLECTVEGTSNPNLYWYRQAAGRGLQLLFYSVGIGQISSEVPQNLSASRPQDRQFILSSKKLLLSDSGFYLCAWSVLRNSYEQYFGPGTRLTVT.

The chain's CDR3 is CASSSPGDIYSNQPQHF. CDR3 sequence (DNA): TGTGCCAGCAGCTCTCCCGGGGACATTTATAGCAATCAGCCCCAGCATTTT. V usage is TRBV7-2 and J usage is TRBJ1-5; a weak D match, TRBD1 (6 bases). Germline V gene sequence: CDR1 SGHTA, CDR2 FQGNSA. CDR3 length equals 17 residues. V was clipped by 4 bases and J by 0 bases, with 16 bases between them.

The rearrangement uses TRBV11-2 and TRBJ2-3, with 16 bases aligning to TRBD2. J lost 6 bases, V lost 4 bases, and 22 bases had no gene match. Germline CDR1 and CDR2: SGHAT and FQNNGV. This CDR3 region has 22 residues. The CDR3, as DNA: TGTGCCAGCAGCTCCACTGGGACTAGCGGGAGGGCCAACCCGACTCGCCCCGATACGCAGTATTTT. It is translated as CASSSTGTSGRANPTRPDTQYF.

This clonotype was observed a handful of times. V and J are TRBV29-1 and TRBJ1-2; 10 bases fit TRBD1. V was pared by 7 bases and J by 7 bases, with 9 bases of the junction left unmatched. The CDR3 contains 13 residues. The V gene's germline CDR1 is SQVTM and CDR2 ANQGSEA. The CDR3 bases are TGCAGCGCCGAGGGACAGGGGCTCGGTGGCTACACCTTC. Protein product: CSAEGQGLGGYTF.

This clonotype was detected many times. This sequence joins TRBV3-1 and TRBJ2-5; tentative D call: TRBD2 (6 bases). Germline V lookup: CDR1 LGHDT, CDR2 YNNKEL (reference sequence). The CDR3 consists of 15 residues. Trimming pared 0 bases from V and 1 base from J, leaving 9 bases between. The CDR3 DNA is TGTGCCAGCAGCCAAGACGGGACTCCCCAAGAGACCCAGTACTTC. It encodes CASSQDGTPQETQYF.

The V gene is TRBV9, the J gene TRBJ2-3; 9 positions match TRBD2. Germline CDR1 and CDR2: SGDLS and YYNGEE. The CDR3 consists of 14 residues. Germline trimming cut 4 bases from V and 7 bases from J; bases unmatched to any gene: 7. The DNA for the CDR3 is TGTGCCAGCAGCCCCGGGACTAGCCTTTATACGCAGTATTTT. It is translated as CASSPGTSLYTQYF.

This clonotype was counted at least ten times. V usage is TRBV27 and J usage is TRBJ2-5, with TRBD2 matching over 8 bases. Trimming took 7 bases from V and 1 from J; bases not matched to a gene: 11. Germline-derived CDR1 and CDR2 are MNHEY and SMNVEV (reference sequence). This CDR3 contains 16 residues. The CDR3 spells CASKKGASGFQETQYF. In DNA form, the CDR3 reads TGTGCCAGCAAAAAGGGAGCTAGCGGGTTCCAAGAGACCCAGTACTTC.

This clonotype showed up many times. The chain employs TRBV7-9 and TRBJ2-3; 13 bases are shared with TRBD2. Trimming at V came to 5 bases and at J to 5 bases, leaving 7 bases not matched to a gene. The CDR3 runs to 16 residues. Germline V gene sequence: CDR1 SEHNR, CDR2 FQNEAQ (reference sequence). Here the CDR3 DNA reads TGTGCCAGCAGCAACCGACTAGCGGGAGGAGGAGATACGCAGTATTTT. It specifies CASSNRLAGGGDTQYF.

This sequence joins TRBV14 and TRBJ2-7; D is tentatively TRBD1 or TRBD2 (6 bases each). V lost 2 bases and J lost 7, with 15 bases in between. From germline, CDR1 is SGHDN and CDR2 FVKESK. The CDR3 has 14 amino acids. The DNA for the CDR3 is TGTGCCAGCAGCCAACCAGGGGAGGAAAAAGAGCAGTACTTC. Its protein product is CASSQPGEEKEQYF.

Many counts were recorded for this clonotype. For the CDR3, the DNA is TGTGCCAGCAGTTTCAGGCCGTCGGGCCGGTCGGTCTCCTACGAGCAGTACTTC. It encodes CASSFRPSGRSVSYEQYF. The chain joins TRBV12-3 or TRBV12-4 to TRBJ2-7; D is uncertain. CDR3 length: 18 residues. The V end lost 3 bases, the J end lost 0 bases, and 21 bases lay between the germline ends.

CDR3 sequence reads: CASSLEDSPYEQYF. As DNA, the CDR3 is TGCGCCAGCAGCTTGGAAGACTCACCGTACGAGCAGTACTTC. The genes are TRBV5-1 and TRBJ2-7; D not certain. The CDR3 is 14 residues long. Germline CDR1 reads SGHRS; CDR2 reads YFSETQ. Deletions cut 0 bases from V and 4 bases from J, with 11 bases between.

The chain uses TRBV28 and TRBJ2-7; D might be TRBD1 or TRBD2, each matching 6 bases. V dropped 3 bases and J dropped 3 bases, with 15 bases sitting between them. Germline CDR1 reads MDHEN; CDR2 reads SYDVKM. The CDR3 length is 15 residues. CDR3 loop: CASSFGGRAGYEQYF. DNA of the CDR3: TGTGCCAGCAGTTTCGGGGGCAGGGCGGGCTACGAGCAGTACTTC.

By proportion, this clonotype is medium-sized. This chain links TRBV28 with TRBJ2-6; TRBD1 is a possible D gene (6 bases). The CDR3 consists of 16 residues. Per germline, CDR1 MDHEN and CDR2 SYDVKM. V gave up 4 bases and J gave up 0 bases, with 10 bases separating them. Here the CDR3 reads CASSSGTTSGANVLTF. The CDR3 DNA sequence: TGTGCCAGCAGTTCCGGGACAACCTCTGGGGCCAACGTCCTGACTTTC.

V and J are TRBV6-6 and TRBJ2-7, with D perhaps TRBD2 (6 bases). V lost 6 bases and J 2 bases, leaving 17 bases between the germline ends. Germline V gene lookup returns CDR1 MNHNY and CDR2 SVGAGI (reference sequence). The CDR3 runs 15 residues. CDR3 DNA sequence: TGTGCCAGCAGGGGCTCGGGACTCGGTACCTACGAGCAGTACTTC. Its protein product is CASRGSGLGTYEQYF.

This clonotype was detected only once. The CDR3 sequence is CASSQAAGNDYEQYF. CDR3 DNA: TGTGCCAGCAGCCAAGCAGCCGGGAATGACTACGAGCAGTACTTC. The chain uses TRBV4-2 and TRBJ2-7, with a possible D match to TRBD2 (5 bases). Germline CDR1 reads LGHNA; CDR2 reads YNFKEQ. The V and J ends lost 1 base and 3 bases respectively, with 13 bases between them. CDR3 length: 15 amino acids.

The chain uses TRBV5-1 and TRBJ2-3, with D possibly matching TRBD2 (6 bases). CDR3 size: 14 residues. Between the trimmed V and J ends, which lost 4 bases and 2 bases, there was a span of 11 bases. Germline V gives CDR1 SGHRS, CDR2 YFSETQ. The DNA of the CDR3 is TGCGCCAGCAGCGGGGGGACCGACACAGATACGCAGTATTTT. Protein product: CASSGGTDTDTQYF.

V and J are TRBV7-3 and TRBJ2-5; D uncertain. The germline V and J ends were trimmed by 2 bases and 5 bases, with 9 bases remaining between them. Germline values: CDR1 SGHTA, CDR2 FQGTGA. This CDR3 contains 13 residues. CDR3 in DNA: TGTGCCAGCAGCTTATCCCCGGTGGAGACCCAGTACTTC. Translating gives CASSLSPVETQYF.

CDR3 sequence reads: CASSREITSSTDTQYF. CDR3 coding DNA: TGTGCCAGCAGTCGAGAGATCACATCAAGCACAGATACGCAGTATTTT. The chain couples TRBV12-3 or TRBV12-4 to TRBJ2-3; D ambiguous. Trimming took off 5 bases at V and 0 bases at J, with 15 bases between the two ends. This CDR3 comprises 16 residues.

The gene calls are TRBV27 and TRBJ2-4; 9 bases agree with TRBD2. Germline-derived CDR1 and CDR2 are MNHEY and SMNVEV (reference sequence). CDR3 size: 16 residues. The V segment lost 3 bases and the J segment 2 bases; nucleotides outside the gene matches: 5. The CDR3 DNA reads TGTGCCAGCAGTTTTGGCGGGAGGGTTTCCAAAAACATTCAGTACTTC. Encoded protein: CASSFGGRVSKNIQYF.

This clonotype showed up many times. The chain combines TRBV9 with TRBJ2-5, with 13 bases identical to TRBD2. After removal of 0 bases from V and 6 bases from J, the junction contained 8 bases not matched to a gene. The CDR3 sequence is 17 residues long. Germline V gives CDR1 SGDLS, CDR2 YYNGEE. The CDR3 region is CASSVGPPGLAGQTQYF. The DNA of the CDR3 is TGTGCCAGCAGCGTAGGTCCCCCGGGACTAGCGGGGCAGACCCAGTACTTC.

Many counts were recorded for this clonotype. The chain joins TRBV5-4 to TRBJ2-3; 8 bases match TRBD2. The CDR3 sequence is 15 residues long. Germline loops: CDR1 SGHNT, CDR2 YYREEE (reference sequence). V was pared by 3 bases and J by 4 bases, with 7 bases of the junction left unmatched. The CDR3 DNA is TGTGCCAGCAGCTCCCGCGGGACTAGTGCAGATACGCAGTATTTT. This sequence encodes CASSSRGTSADTQYF.

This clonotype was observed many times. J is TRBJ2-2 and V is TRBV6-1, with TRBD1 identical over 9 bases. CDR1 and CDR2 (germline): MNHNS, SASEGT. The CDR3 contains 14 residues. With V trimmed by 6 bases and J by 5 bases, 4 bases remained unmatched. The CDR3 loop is CASRGQGGTGELFF. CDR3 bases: TGTGCCAGCAGGGGACAGGGAGGGACCGGGGAGCTGTTTTTT.